These 14 T cell receptor beta chains were all obtained from the same sample, sequenced in a study of CD8+ T cells in alopecia areata. It was cDNA, reverse transcribed from extracted RNA, that served as the sequencing template. Produced via immunoSEQ multiplex PCR; TCRdb's table is partial and in-frame only. The sample has fewer than 150,000 clones, approximately 80% seen once. Treatment given: oral pan-JAK inhibitor, 5-10 mg twice daily. Sequencing was performed on CD8+ T cells sorted from blood, taken at week 4, from a patient treated with tofacitinib. The receptors come from a human donor with alopecia areata.

V is TRBV19 and J is TRBJ2-2, with 8 positions matching TRBD1. Trimming removed 10 bases from V and 1 base from J; junction bases left unmatched: 11. Germline loops: CDR1 LNHDA, CDR2 SQIVND (reference sequence). CDR3 length: 16 residues. CDR3 nucleotides: TGTGCCACCTCCCCACCCAGGGGGCGGAACACCGGGGAGCTGTTTTTT. Translating gives CATSPPRGRNTGELFF.

V gene TRBV10-3 combines with J gene TRBJ2-5, with TRBD1 identical over 12 bases. CDR3 size: 15 residues. Trimming at V came to 6 bases and at J to 9 bases, leaving 11 bases not matched to a gene. Germline V gives CDR1 ENHRY, CDR2 SYGVKD. Written as DNA, the CDR3 is TGTGCCATCAGCCGAGTGGGACAGGGGGCTTCGGCCCAGTACTTC. Its translation: CAISRVGQGASAQYF.

This rearrangement joins TRBV5-6 to TRBJ2-3; D is possibly TRBD1 or TRBD2 (6 bases each). Looked up from germline, CDR1 is SGHDT and CDR2 is YYEEEE. Trimming shortened V by 1 base and J by 2 bases, and 11 bases separated the two germline ends. The CDR3 has 15 amino acids. The CDR3 DNA reads as TGTGCCAGCAGCTTGCGGGGGCTTGCCACAGATACGCAGTATTTT. It codes for CASSLRGLATDTQYF.

This rearrangement joins TRBV9 to TRBJ1-1; possibly TRBD1 for D (6 bases). This CDR3 has 13 amino acids. Between the trimmed V and J ends, which lost 3 bases and 6 bases, there was a span of 12 bases. The germline V gene encodes CDR1 SGDLS and CDR2 YYNGEE. CDR3 sequence: CASSGPQGAEAFF. The CDR3 region has the DNA TGTGCCAGCAGCGGACCACAGGGAGCTGAAGCTTTCTTT.

Details on this clone: The sample carries other DNA sequences with the same CDR3. The CDR3 reads CASSLDTSYEQYF. As DNA, the CDR3 is TGTGCCAGCAGCCTGGACACTTCCTACGAGCAGTACTTC. The rearrangement links TRBV2 to TRBJ2-7; D is possibly TRBD1 (5 bases). Trimming took 6 bases from V and 1 from J, leaving 10 bases between them. This CDR3 is 13 amino acids long. Germline V gene sequence: CDR1 SNHLY, CDR2 FYNNEI. Using reference TRBV2 and TRBJ2-7 for the parts outside the CDR3, the full variable domain is EPEVTQTPSHQVTQMGQEVILRCVPISNHLYFYWYRQILGQKVEFLVSFYNNEISEKSEIFDDQFSVERPDGSNFTLKIRSTKLEDSAMYFCASSLDTSYEQYFGPGTRLTVT.

This clone was seen a few times. This sample includes further DNA sequences coding for the same CDR3. CDR3 nucleotide sequence: TGTGCCAGCAGCTTCCAAGAGACCCAGTACTTC. Its translation is CASSFQETQYF. V and J are TRBV5-4 and TRBJ2-5, with unresolved D. The germline CDR1 and CDR2 sequences are SGHNT and YYREEE (reference sequence). This CDR3 has 11 residues. V lost 2 bases to trimming and J lost 1 base, with 0 bases between them.

This chain links TRBV27 with TRBJ1-1, with no clear D. Germline V gene data show CDR1 as MNHEY and CDR2 as SMNVEV (reference sequence). The V and J ends lost 5 bases and 5 bases respectively, with 15 bases between them. The CDR3 extends over 14 amino acids. CDR3 sequence: CASSPTGPGTEAFF. The CDR3 nucleotides are TGTGCCAGCAGTCCCACTGGCCCGGGGACTGAAGCTTTCTTT.

The gene calls are TRBV6-5 and TRBJ2-1; D may be TRBD1 (6 bases). V was pared by 2 bases and J by 9 bases, with 11 bases between. In germline, CDR1 is MNHEY, CDR2 SVGAGI. The CDR3 spans 13 residues. CDR3 sequence reads: CASSYGRGAEQFF. The CDR3 bases are TGTGCCAGCAGTTACGGCAGGGGTGCTGAGCAGTTCTTC.

V gene TRBV5-4 combines with J gene TRBJ2-1; 9 bases line up with TRBD2. In germline, CDR1 is SGHNT, CDR2 YYREEE (reference sequence). Losses at the gene ends were 0 bases for V and 0 bases for J; bases not matched to a gene: 10. The CDR3 has 19 amino acids. The CDR3 here is CASSLAWSSGEISYNEQFF. The CDR3 DNA sequence: TGTGCCAGCAGCTTGGCTTGGTCTAGCGGGGAGATCTCCTACAATGAGCAGTTCTTC.

The chain employs TRBV10-3 and TRBJ2-3; tentative D call: TRBD1 (6 bases). Germline V gene lookup returns CDR1 ENHRY and CDR2 SYGVKD. V gave up 2 bases and J gave up 4 bases, with 13 bases separating them. The CDR3 contains 15 residues. Here the CDR3 reads CAISEGIWGPDTQYF. The CDR3 DNA follows: TGTGCCATCAGTGAGGGCATTTGGGGGCCAGATACGCAGTATTTT.

V and J are TRBV19 and TRBJ2-2; no clear D. From germline, CDR1 is LNHDA and CDR2 SQIVND (reference sequence). Trimming pared 0 bases from V and 0 bases from J, leaving 8 bases between. The CDR3 consists of 16 residues. The CDR3 nucleotides are TGTGCCAGTAGTATAGATCTGCTAACGAACACCGGGGAGCTGTTTTTT. Translating it yields CASSIDLLTNTGELFF.

V and J are TRBV7-2 and TRBJ2-7; 7 bases match TRBD1. J lost 3 bases, V lost 5 bases, and 7 bases had no gene match. This CDR3 has 14 amino acids. CDR1 is SGHTA, CDR2 FQGNSA, per germline. The DNA for the CDR3 is TGTGCCAGCAGCGCCGAGGGGGCGGGCTACGAGCAGTACTTC. Its protein product is CASSAEGAGYEQYF.

This clone appeared a single time. The V gene is TRBV10-3, the J gene TRBJ1-2; 9 positions match TRBD1. Germline V gene lookup returns CDR1 ENHRY and CDR2 SYGVKD. Trimming cost V 7 bases and J 2 bases; bases outside gene matches: 5. The CDR3 covers 14 residues. The CDR3 loop is CAITPTGGNYGYTF. DNA for the CDR3: TGTGCCATCACTCCAACAGGGGGCAACTATGGCTACACCTTC.

The V gene is TRBV9, the J gene TRBJ1-4; the D gene is possibly TRBD1 (6 bases). CDR3 size: 18 residues. V gave up 3 bases and J gave up 3 bases, with 21 bases separating them. From germline, CDR1 is SGDLS and CDR2 YYNGEE. The chain's CDR3 is CASSADRPGGIPNEKLFF. The CDR3 DNA reads as TGTGCCAGCAGCGCAGACAGGCCCGGCGGGATCCCTAATGAAAAACTGTTTTTT.